A single sample is the source of the 18 T cell receptor beta chains below, sequenced in a study of shared clonotypes between healthy human individuals. Some clones are missing from TCRdb's copy, which holds only in-frame ones; the method was immunoSEQ multiplex PCR. Among about 1,900,000 clones listed, about 95% were seen once. Naive CD8 cells were CD45RO-negative, positively selected for CCR7, excluding terminally differentiated effector memory CD45RA+ cells. The sample taken for sequencing was naive CD8+ T cells sorted from blood. These receptor sequences come from a man aged 18 to 35 in good health.

The CDR3 loop is CASSVLYRGGYGYTF. The DNA for the CDR3 is TGTGCCAGCAGCGTTCTTTACAGGGGAGGCTATGGCTACACCTTC. The rearrangement joins TRBV7-2 to TRBJ1-2; 7 bases fit TRBD1. The length of the CDR3 is 15 residues. The germline gives CDR1 SGHTA, CDR2 FQGNSA. J lost 4 bases, V lost 5 bases, and 10 bases had no gene match.

V and J are TRBV9 and TRBJ2-2; D unresolved. CDR1 is SGDLS, CDR2 YYNGEE, per germline. Between the trimmed V and J ends, which lost 4 bases and 5 bases, there was a span of 9 bases. This CDR3 comprises 13 residues. The CDR3 nucleotides read TGTGCCAGCAGCCCCCGACCTACCGGGGAGCTGTTTTTT. This codes for CASSPRPTGELFF.

This chain joins TRBV4-1 and TRBJ2-7; D is ambiguous. CDR3 length: 14 residues. V dropped 2 bases and J dropped 4 bases, with 12 bases sitting between them. Germline V gene lookup returns CDR1 MGHRA and CDR2 YSYEKL. This CDR3 is CASSQTNLRYEQYF. The DNA of the CDR3 is TGCGCCAGCAGCCAAACGAATTTGAGGTACGAGCAGTACTTC.

The rearrangement uses TRBV4-1 and TRBJ2-2, with 8 nucleotides matching TRBD2. The J segment lost 8 bases and the V segment lost 5 bases, leaving 13 bases of the junction unmatched. The germline V gene encodes CDR1 MGHRA and CDR2 YSYEKL. The CDR3 length is 16 residues. CDR3 region: CASSGKTGLDAGELFF. For the CDR3, the DNA is TGCGCCAGCAGCGGGAAGACGGGACTAGATGCTGGGGAGCTGTTTTTT.

This chain connects TRBV7-2 to TRBJ1-1; D might be TRBD1 (5 bases). The CDR3 has 14 residues. CDR1 is SGHTA and CDR2 is FQGNSA in the germline V gene. V dropped 3 bases and J dropped 3 bases, with 11 bases sitting between them. CDR3 DNA sequence: TGTGCCAGCAGCTTTTTGGGGGAGGACACTGAAGCTTTCTTT. It specifies CASSFLGEDTEAFF.

This chain links TRBV6-6 with TRBJ2-5; 10 bases fit TRBD2. Trimming took 2 bases from V and 3 from J; bases not matched to a gene: 3. CDR3 length: 15 amino acids. Germline CDR1 is MNHNY and CDR2 is SVGAGI (reference sequence). The CDR3 loop reads CASSYGLADKETQYF. DNA for the CDR3: TGTGCCAGCAGTTACGGACTAGCGGATAAAGAGACCCAGTACTTC.

This chain connects TRBV27 to TRBJ2-7; 14 positions agree with TRBD2. Germline CDR1 and CDR2: MNHEY and SMNVEV (reference sequence). J gave up 4 bases and V 5 bases, and 4 bases lay outside the gene matches. This CDR3 spans 15 amino acids. Here the CDR3 DNA reads TGTGCCAGCAGTGCGGGACTAGCGGGAGTGTACGAGCAGTACTTC. Its translation is CASSAGLAGVYEQYF.

This chain uses TRBV11-2 with TRBJ2-1; D might be TRBD2 (5 bases). V lost 1 base and J 0 bases, leaving 13 bases between the germline ends. This CDR3 contains 17 residues. In germline, CDR1 is SGHAT, CDR2 FQNNGV. CDR3 protein: CASSLGFGSSSYNEQFF. CDR3 DNA sequence: TGTGCCAGCAGCTTAGGATTTGGGAGCAGCTCCTACAATGAGCAGTTCTTC. The full variable domain, in which reference TRBV11-2 and TRBJ2-1 provide the parts outside the CDR3, is EAGVAQSPRYKIIEKRQSVAFWCNPISGHATLYWYQQILGQGPKLLIQFQNNGVVDDSQLPKDRFSAERLKGVDSTLKIQPAKLEDSAVYLCASSLGFGSSSYNEQFFGPGTRLTVL.

This chain joins TRBV9 and TRBJ2-5, with 7 positions matching TRBD2. The CDR3 has 15 residues. Losses at the gene ends were 4 bases for V and 4 bases for J; bases not matched to a gene: 10. Germline V gene lookup returns CDR1 SGDLS and CDR2 YYNGEE. In DNA, the CDR3 is TGTGCCAGCAGCTTAAGCCCCCGGGAGGTAGAGACCCAGTACTTC. It is translated as CASSLSPREVETQYF.

This chain links TRBV9 with TRBJ1-2; TRBD1 matches at 7 bases. Germline CDR1 reads SGDLS; CDR2 reads YYNGEE. This CDR3 is built from 16 residues. With 0 bases clipped from V and 3 bases from J, the junction kept 8 bases outside the gene matches. DNA of the CDR3: TGTGCCAGCAGCGTAGCTTCAGGGGGAGCCTACTATGGCTACACCTTC. Residues: CASSVASGGAYYGYTF.

This chain uses TRBV7-9 with TRBJ1-4; D gene uncertain. Germline assignment: CDR1 SEHNR and CDR2 FQNEAQ (reference sequence). The CDR3 loop spans 13 amino acids. Trimming removed 2 bases at V and 4 bases at J, with 5 bases between. CDR3 region: CASSLFSNEKLFF. The CDR3 region has the DNA TGTGCCAGCAGCTTATTCAGTAATGAAAAACTGTTTTTT. Combining the CDR3 with reference TRBV7-9 and TRBJ1-4 gives the whole variable domain DTGVSQNPRHKITKRGQNVTFRCDPISEHNRLYWYRQTLGQGPEFLTYFQNEAQLEKSRLLSDRFSAERPKGSFSTLEIQRTEQGDSAMYLCASSLFSNEKLFFGSGTQLSVL.

This chain joins TRBV5-4 and TRBJ2-7; no clear D gene. Germline lookup yields CDR1 SGHNT and CDR2 YYREEE (reference sequence). This CDR3 contains 13 residues. The V end was cut by 4 bases, the J end by 2 bases, with 10 bases between. The CDR3 sequence is CASSLIGAYEQYF. CDR3 bases: TGTGCCAGCAGCCTGATCGGAGCCTACGAGCAGTACTTC.

The chain recombines TRBV11-2 with TRBJ1-1, with D perhaps matching TRBD1 (6 bases). V was clipped by 1 base and J by 8 bases, with 11 bases between them. The germline gives CDR1 SGHAT, CDR2 FQNNGV. The length of the CDR3 is 13 residues. The CDR3 is CASSLGGGREAFF. The CDR3 DNA is TGTGCCAGCAGCTTAGGTGGGGGCCGGGAAGCTTTCTTT. The full variable domain, in which reference TRBV11-2 and TRBJ1-1 provide the parts outside the CDR3, is EAGVAQSPRYKIIEKRQSVAFWCNPISGHATLYWYQQILGQGPKLLIQFQNNGVVDDSQLPKDRFSAERLKGVDSTLKIQPAKLEDSAVYLCASSLGGGREAFFGQGTRLTVV.

CDR3 nucleotide sequence: TGTGCCAGCAGCTGGGGAGGGGTGAATGAGCAGTTCTTC. It yields the protein CASSWGGVNEQFF. This chain connects TRBV5-6 to TRBJ2-1, with TRBD2 matching 7 bases. The germline V gene encodes CDR1 SGHDT and CDR2 YYEEEE. J gave up 7 bases and V 3 bases, and 4 bases lay outside the gene matches. This CDR3 comprises 13 residues.

On this clone: Other DNA sequences of this sample code for an identical CDR3. The V call is TRBV7-9, the J call TRBJ2-3; D is undetermined. Germline V gene data show CDR1 as SEHNR and CDR2 as FQNEAQ (reference sequence). This CDR3 region has 15 residues. Trimming removed 1 base at V and 3 bases at J, with 11 bases between. The CDR3 here is CASSLVGIGTDTQYF. The CDR3 nucleotides read TGTGCCAGCAGCTTAGTAGGGATTGGGACAGATACGCAGTATTTT.

This chain joins TRBV18 and TRBJ1-1; perhaps TRBD1 as D (5 bases). Germline assignment: CDR1 KGHSH and CDR2 LQKENI. CDR3 size: 16 residues. V dropped 2 bases and J dropped 4 bases, with 17 bases sitting between them. The CDR3 DNA follows: TGTGCCAGCTCACCAGCTCCCGGGGACGGGAGCACTGAAGCTTTCTTT. Translated, it gives CASSPAPGDGSTEAFF.

As concerns this clone: This sample also contains other DNA sequences that code for the same CDR3. V usage is TRBV19 and J usage is TRBJ1-5; TRBD1 aligns across 8 bases. Per the germline V gene, CDR1 is LNHDA and CDR2 is SQIVND (reference sequence). This CDR3 is built from 15 residues. With 3 bases clipped from V and 5 bases from J, the junction kept 6 bases outside the gene matches. The chain's CDR3 is CASSMDREGDQPQHF. For the CDR3, the DNA is TGTGCCAGTAGTATGGACAGGGAGGGAGATCAGCCCCAGCATTTT.

The rearrangement links TRBV5-3 to TRBJ2-7; maybe TRBD2 (6 bases). TRBV5-3 belongs to the ORF category, with a function that is uncertain. This CDR3 contains 12 residues. Trimming removed 8 bases at V and 6 bases at J, with 15 bases between. CDR3 coding DNA: TGTGCCAGGGAGGGAAAAAGCGTCGAGCAGTACTTC. Its protein product is CAREGKSVEQYF.